This T cell receptor beta chain was captured in a study of shared clonotypes between healthy human individuals. About the study: Aged between 18 and 49, the donors were a couple of women and three men.

Points on this clone: Its target is not known.

Using immunoSEQ multiplex PCR, the repertoire was profiled, and TCRdb retains in-frame clones only, with some absent. Among around 1.9 million clones listed, about 93% were seen once. General study points: Memory subsets had estimated richness that was generally smaller than that of naive subsets. The study found approximately 5% of naive CD4 clonotypes shared across a handful of donors.

Only CD45RO-negative cells positively selected for CCR7 counted as naive CD8 cells, so terminally differentiated effector memory CD45RA+ cells were excluded. Healthy HIV-negative adults without recent acute infections or vaccinations served as donors. Trimming took 4 bases from V and 8 from J, leaving 12 bases between them. Germline CDR1 LNHNV, CDR2 YYDKDF (reference sequence). This CDR3 spans 13 amino acids. Sequencing was carried out using naive CD8+ T cells from PBMCs. This sequence originates from a man between 18 and 35 years old in good health. Some clones in this sample may be carry-over from other donors' samples. The J gene is TRBJ2-1, the V gene TRBV15, with a possible D match to TRBD2 (6 bases). The CDR3 coding sequence is TGTGCCACCAGCATTTCGCGGGGCTATGAGCAGTTCTTC. The encoded protein is CATSISRGYEQFF.